This TCR beta chain emerged from a study of Graves' ophthalmopathy and Graves' hyperthyroidism. Study overall: Hyperthyroidism qualified as stable when ophthalmopathy did not develop within 18 months of follow-up. The study, taken as a whole, reports: Most expanded clonotypes from thyroid (those above 0.001 frequency) were also found in blood.

Exclusion applied to patients with other autoimmune diseases, uncontrolled infections, pregnancy or lactation. Orbital computed tomography and thyroid ultrasound, along with TRAb, serum thyroxine and clinical symptoms, underpinned diagnosis. This CDR3 has 15 residues. From germline, CDR1 is MGHRA and CDR2 YSYEKL. V was clipped by 3 bases and J by 0 bases, with 11 bases between them. In regard to this clonotype: Its antigen remains unknown.

Using RNA transcripts, the TCR beta CDR3 regions were amplified. HTBI-primed first-round RT-PCR preceded second-round multiplex PCR. TCRdb ran MiXCR on the multiplex PCR reads and lists one entry per CDR3 protein. The sample holds around 1,200,000 distinct CDR3 sequences, roughly 35% seen once. The clonotype originates from an adult man with Graves' hyperthyroidism. This chain connects TRBV4-1 to TRBJ1-1, with D perhaps TRBD1 (6 bases). The sample comprised peripheral blood or thyroid tissue (not recorded which). CDR3 DNA: TGCGCCAGCAGCCAGCCAGGGGTCATGAACACTGAAGCTTTCTTT. It specifies CASSQPGVMNTEAFF.